The T cell receptor beta chain described here comes from a study of regulatory T cells in long-lasting Graves disease. Whole-study findings and limits: Comparison showed that persistent patients shared more public clonotypes (about 3,000) than new patients (about 880).

Time point meaning: newly diagnosed GD, antithyroid drugs for less than 3 months. The TCR library used RNA extracted from PBMCs. Regarding this clonotype: What it recognizes is unknown. A much larger clone differs by one base, so this may be a read error.

The CDR3 length is 16 residues. With 7 bases removed from V and 4 bases from J, the gap between germline ends came to 20 bases. Construction of TCR beta libraries relied on iRepertoire HTBI primers and on Arm-PCR targeting CDR3 regions. TCRdb re-called the multiplex PCR reads with MiXCR, one entry per CDR3 protein. The sample contains hundreds of thousands of distinct CDR3 sequences, approximately 15% of which appear only once. These data were also filed under a second study, of T cells in Graves' hyperthyroidism and ophthalmopathy. From that study: Within blood appeared most thyroid clonotypes that had expanded above 0.001.

Specimen: peripheral blood mononuclear cells (PBMCs), collected at new diagnosis, from a patient treated with antithyroid drugs. This chain links TRBV12-3 or TRBV12-4 with TRBJ2-1, with D hard to call. This sequence originates from a woman aged 25 to 39 with Graves disease. The CDR3 loop is CASIYGGAPKYNEQFF. The CDR3 bases are TGTGCCAGCATATATGGCGGAGCACCGAAATACAATGAGCAGTTCTTC.